A single sample gave rise to the 6 T cell receptor beta chains below, sequenced in a study of T-cell reconstitution after alpha-beta-depleted transplantation in children. Unique molecular identifiers were used to barcode this TCRbeta library. MiXCR was run by TCRdb on the PCR reads, yielding one entry per CDR3 protein. The table records some 490,000 distinct CDR3 sequences, under 15% of them present only once. The source material was PBMCs from the stem cell graft donor, sampled from the stem cell graft. The receptors originated from a human donor who donated a stem cell graft to a child with combined immunodeficiency.

This clonotype was counted between two and nine times. The chain joins TRBV20-1 to TRBJ2-7; 11 nucleotides agree with TRBD2. Germline CDR1 is DFQATT and CDR2 is SNEGSKA (reference sequence). The CDR3 has 12 amino acids. V lost 3 bases, J lost 12 bases, and 7 bases stayed unmatched. CDR3 sequence reads: CSASGSGGALYF. CDR3 sequence (DNA): TGCAGTGCTAGTGGTAGCGGGGGGGCGTTGTACTTC.

This clonotype was seen repeatedly, ten times or more. J is TRBJ2-3 and V is TRBV20-1; no clear D gene. Germline V gene data show CDR1 as DFQATT and CDR2 as SNEGSKA (reference sequence). The CDR3 covers 13 residues. V gave up 0 bases and J gave up 3 bases, with 7 bases separating them. Here the CDR3 DNA reads TGCAGTGCTAGAGAGCTAGGGACAGATACGCAGTATTTT. Translating gives CSARELGTDTQYF.

This clonotype was recorded a few times. The chain employs TRBV5-1 and TRBJ2-7; D is possibly TRBD1 or TRBD2 (5 bases each). The CDR3 is made up of 14 amino acids. Trimming shortened V by 2 bases and J by 0 bases, and 9 bases separated the two germline ends. Germline lookup yields CDR1 SGHRS and CDR2 YFSETQ. The CDR3 spells CASSFGTFSYEQYF. The DNA for the CDR3 is TGCGCCAGCAGCTTTGGGACCTTCTCCTACGAGCAGTACTTC.

This clonotype was seen more than once but under ten times. The gene calls are TRBV5-1 and TRBJ2-1, with D possibly matching TRBD2 (6 bases). Trimming removed 0 bases from V and 8 bases from J, with 9 bases in between. The V gene's germline CDR1 is SGHRS and CDR2 YFSETQ. The CDR3 consists of 13 residues. In DNA form, the CDR3 reads TGCGCCAGCAGCTTGGTCCCGGGAGATGAGCAGTTCTTC. Its translation: CASSLVPGDEQFF.

This clonotype has at least ten counts. The chain joins TRBV9 to TRBJ2-5, with 7 bases identical to TRBD1. The CDR3 consists of 17 residues. Looked up from germline, CDR1 is SGDLS and CDR2 is YYNGEE. J gave up 0 bases and V 0 bases, and 8 bases lay outside the gene matches. The CDR3 DNA reads TGTGCCAGCAGCGTAGTTCTACCGGACAGGTACCAAGAGACCCAGTACTTC. This encodes CASSVVLPDRYQETQYF.

This clonotype appeared many times. The rearrangement uses TRBV4-2 and TRBJ2-1; 12 bases align to TRBD2. V lost 4 bases, J lost 0 bases, and 10 bases stayed unmatched. There are 19 residues in the CDR3. Germline V lookup: CDR1 LGHNA, CDR2 YNFKEQ. CDR3 sequence: CASSLPGLAGLNSYNEQFF. Written as DNA, the CDR3 is TGTGCCAGCAGCCTCCCAGGACTAGCGGGGTTGAACTCCTACAATGAGCAGTTCTTC.